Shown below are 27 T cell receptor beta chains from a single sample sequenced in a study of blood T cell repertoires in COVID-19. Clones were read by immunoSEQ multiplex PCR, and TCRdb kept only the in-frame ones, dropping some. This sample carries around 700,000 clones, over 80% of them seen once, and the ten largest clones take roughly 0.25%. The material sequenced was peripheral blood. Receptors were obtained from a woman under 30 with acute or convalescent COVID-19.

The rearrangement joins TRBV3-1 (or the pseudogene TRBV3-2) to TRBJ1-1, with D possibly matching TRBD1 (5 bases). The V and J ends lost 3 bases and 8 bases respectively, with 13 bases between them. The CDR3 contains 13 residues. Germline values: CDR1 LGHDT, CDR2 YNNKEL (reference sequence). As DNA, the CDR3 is TGTGCCAGCAGCCACAACTACAGACAGGAAGCTTTCTTT. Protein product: CASSHNYRQEAFF.

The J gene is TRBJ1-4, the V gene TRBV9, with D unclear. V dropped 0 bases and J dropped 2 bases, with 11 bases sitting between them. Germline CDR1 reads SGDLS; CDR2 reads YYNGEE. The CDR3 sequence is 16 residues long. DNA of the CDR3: TGTGCCAGCAGCGTAGCGTCGGGTCGGACTAATGAAAAACTGTTTTTT. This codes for CASSVASGRTNEKLFF.

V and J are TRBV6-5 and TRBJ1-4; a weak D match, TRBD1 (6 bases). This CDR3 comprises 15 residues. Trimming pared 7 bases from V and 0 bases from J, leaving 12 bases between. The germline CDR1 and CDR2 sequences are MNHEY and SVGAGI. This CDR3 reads CASTLRTATNEKLFF. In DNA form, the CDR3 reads TGTGCCAGCACCCTTAGGACAGCAACTAATGAAAAACTGTTTTTT.

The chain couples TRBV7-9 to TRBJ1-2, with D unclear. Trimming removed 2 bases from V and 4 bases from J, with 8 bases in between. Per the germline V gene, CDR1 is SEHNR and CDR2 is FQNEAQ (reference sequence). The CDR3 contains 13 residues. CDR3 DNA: TGTGCCAGCAGCTTACTAGGCTTCTATGGCTACACCTTC. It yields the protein CASSLLGFYGYTF. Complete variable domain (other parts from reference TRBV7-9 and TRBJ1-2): DTGVSQNPRHKITKRGQNVTFRCDPISEHNRLYWYRQTLGQGPEFLTYFQNEAQLEKSRLLSDRFSAERPKGSFSTLEIQRTEQGDSAMYLCASSLLGFYGYTFGSGTRLTVV.

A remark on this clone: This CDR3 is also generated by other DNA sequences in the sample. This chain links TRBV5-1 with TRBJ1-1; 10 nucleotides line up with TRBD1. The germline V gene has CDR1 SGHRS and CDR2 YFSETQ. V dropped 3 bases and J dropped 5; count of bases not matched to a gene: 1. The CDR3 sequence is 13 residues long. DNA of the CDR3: TGCGCCAGCAGCTGGACAGGGGGAACTGAAGCTTTCTTT. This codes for CASSWTGGTEAFF.

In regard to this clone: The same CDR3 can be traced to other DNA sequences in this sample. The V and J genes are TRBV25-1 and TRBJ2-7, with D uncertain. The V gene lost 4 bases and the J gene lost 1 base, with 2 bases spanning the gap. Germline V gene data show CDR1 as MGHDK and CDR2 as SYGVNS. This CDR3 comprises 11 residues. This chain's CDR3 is CASSASYEQYF. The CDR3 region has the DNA TGTGCCAGCAGTGCTTCCTACGAGCAGTACTTC.

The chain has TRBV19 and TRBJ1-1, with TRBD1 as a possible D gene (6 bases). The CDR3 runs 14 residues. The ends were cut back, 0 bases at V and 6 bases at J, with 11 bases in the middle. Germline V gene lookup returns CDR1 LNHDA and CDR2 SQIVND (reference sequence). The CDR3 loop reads CASSIDRAGAEAFF. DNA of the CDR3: TGTGCCAGTAGTATAGATCGGGCAGGGGCTGAAGCTTTCTTT.

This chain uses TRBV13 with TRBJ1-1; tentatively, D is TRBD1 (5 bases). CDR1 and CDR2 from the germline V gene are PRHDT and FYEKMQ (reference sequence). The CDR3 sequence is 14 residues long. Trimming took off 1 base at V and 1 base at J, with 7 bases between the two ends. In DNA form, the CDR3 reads TGTGCCAGCAGCTTAGCGGACAAGAACACTGAAGCTTTCTTT. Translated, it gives CASSLADKNTEAFF.

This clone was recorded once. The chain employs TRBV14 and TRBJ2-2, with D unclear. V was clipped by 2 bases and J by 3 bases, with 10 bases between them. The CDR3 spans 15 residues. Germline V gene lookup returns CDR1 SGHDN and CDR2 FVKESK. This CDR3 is CASSQRWYDTGELFF. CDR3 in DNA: TGTGCCAGCAGCCAACGGTGGTACGACACCGGGGAGCTGTTTTTT.

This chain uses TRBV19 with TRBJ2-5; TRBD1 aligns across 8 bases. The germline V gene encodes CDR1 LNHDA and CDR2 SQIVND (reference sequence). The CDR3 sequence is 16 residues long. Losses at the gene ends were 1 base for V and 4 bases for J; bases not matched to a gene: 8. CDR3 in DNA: TGTGCCAGTAGTATAGGGACAGGGTTTGTGGGAGAGACCCAGTACTTC. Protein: CASSIGTGFVGETQYF.

CDR3 protein: CASSLAGSGTGANTGELFF. CDR3 bases: TGTGCCAGCAGCTTAGCGGGTTCCGGGACAGGGGCGAACACCGGGGAGCTGTTTTTT. The gene calls are TRBV7-6 and TRBJ2-2, with 10 bases identical to TRBD1. The CDR3 length is 19 residues. Germline V gives CDR1 SGHVS, CDR2 FNYEAQ. The V gene end was trimmed by 0 bases and the J gene end by 0 bases; junction bases not matched to a gene: 7.

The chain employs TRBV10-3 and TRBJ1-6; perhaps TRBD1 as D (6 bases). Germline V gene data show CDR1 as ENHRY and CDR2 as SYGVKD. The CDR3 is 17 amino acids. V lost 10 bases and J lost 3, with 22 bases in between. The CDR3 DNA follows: TGTGCCACCGCCCCATCGACAGGCAATTACTATAATTCACCCCTCCACTTT. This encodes CATAPSTGNYYNSPLHF.

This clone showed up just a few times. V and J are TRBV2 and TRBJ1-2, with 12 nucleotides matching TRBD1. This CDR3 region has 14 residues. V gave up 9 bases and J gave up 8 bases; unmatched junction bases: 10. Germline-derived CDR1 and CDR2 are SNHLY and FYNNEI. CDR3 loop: CARLPGQGARGYTF. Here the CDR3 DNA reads TGTGCCAGACTACCGGGACAGGGGGCGAGAGGCTACACCTTC.

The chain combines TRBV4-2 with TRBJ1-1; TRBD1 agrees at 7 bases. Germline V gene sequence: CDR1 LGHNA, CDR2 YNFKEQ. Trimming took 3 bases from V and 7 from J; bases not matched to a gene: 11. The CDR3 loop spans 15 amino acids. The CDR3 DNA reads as TGTGCCAGCAGCCACCCTACGACAGGGTTAAATGAAGCTTTCTTT. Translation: CASSHPTTGLNEAFF.

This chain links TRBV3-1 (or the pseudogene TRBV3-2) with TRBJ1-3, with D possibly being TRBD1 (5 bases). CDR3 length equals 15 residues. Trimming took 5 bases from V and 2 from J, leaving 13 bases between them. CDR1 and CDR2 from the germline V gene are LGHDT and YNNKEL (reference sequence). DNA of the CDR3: TGTGCCAGCAGCTCAATTCAGGGTACTGGAAACACCATATATTTT. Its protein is CASSSIQGTGNTIYF.

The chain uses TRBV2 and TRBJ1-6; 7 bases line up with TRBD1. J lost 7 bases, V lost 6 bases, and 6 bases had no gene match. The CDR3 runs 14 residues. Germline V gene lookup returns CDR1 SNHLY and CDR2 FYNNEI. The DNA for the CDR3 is TGTGCCAGCAGGAACAGGGGTGGGAATTCACCCCTCCACTTT. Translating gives CASRNRGGNSPLHF.

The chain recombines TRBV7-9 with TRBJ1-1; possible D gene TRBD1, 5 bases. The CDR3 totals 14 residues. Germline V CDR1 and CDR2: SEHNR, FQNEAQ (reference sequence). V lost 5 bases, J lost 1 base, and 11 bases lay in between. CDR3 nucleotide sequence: TGTGCCAGCAGCGCACAGGTGGGGAACACTGAAGCTTTCTTT. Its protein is CASSAQVGNTEAFF.

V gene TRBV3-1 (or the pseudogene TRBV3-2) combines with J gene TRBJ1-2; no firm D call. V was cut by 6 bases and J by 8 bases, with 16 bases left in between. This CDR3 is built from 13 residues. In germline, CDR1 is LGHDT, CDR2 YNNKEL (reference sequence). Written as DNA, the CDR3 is TGTGCCAGCAGTTGGGGAGGGTCCACGGGCTACACCTTC. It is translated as CASSWGGSTGYTF.

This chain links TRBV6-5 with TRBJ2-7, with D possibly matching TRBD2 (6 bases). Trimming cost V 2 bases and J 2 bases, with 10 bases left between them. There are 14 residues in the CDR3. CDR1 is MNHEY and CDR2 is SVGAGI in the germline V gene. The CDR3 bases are TGTGCCAGCAGTTACGGGGGACTGCCCTACGAGCAGTACTTC. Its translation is CASSYGGLPYEQYF.

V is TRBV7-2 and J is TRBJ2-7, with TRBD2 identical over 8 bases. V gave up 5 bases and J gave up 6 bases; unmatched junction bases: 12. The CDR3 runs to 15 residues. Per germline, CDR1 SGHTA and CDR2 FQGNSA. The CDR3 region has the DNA TGTGCCAGCAGCCCAGTAAAGGCTAGCGGGCGCGAGCAGTACTTC. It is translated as CASSPVKASGREQYF.

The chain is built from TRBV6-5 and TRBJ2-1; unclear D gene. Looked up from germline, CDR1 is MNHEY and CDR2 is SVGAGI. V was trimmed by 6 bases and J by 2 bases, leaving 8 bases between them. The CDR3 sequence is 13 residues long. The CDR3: CASSASPYNEQFF. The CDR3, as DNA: TGTGCCAGCAGCGCCAGTCCCTACAATGAGCAGTTCTTC.

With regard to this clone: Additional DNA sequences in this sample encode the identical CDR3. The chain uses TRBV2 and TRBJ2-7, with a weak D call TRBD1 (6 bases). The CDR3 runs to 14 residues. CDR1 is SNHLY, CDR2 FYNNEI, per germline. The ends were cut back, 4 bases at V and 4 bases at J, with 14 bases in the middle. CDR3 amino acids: CASSGGQGSYEQYF. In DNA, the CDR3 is TGTGCCAGCAGTGGGGGTCAGGGGTCTTACGAGCAGTACTTC.

The CDR3 bases are TGTGCCAGCAGGATGGACAGGCTTGAAGCTTTCTTT. Protein sequence: CASRMDRLEAFF. The gene calls are TRBV6-5 and TRBJ1-1; 7 positions agree with TRBD1. Per germline, CDR1 MNHEY and CDR2 SVGAGI. Germline trimming cut 6 bases from V and 7 bases from J; bases unmatched to any gene: 5. The CDR3 has 12 residues.

CDR3 amino acids: CASSQEWAGGTDTQYF. Here the CDR3 DNA reads TGCGCCAGCAGCCAAGAGTGGGCGGGGGGCACAGATACGCAGTATTTT. V and J are TRBV4-1 and TRBJ2-3, with 7 bases matching TRBD2. This CDR3 is 16 amino acids long. The germline V gene encodes CDR1 MGHRA and CDR2 YSYEKL. The J segment lost 1 base and the V segment lost 0 bases, leaving 4 bases of the junction unmatched.

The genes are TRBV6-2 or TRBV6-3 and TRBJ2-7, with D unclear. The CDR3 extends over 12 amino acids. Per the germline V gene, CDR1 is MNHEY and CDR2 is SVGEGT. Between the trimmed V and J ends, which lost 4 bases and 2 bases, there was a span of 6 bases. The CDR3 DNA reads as TGTGCCAGCAGTTTCCCAGCCTACGAGCAGTACTTC. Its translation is CASSFPAYEQYF.

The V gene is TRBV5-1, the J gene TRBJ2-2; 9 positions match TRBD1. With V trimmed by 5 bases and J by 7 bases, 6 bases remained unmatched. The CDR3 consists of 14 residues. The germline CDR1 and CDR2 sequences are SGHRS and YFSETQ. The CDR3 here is CASRRTGEIGELFF. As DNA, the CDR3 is TGCGCCAGCAGAAGGACAGGGGAGATCGGGGAGCTGTTTTTT.

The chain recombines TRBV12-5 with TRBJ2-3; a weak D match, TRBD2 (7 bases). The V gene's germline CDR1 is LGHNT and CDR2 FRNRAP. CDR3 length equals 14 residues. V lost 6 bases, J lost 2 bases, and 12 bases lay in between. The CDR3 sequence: CASGPGGITDTQYF. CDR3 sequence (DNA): TGTGCTAGTGGCCCGGGGGGCATCACAGATACGCAGTATTTT.